This passage covers 22 T cell receptor beta chains from one sample sequenced in a study of T cell changes during pregnancy in multiple sclerosis. Libraries were prepared by immunoSEQ multiplex PCR; TCRdb keeps only in-frame clonotypes and omits some of them. The sample includes over 90,000 clones, 75% to 95% seen only once; the top ten take about 0.95%. The specimen was peripheral blood, collected before pregnancy. Receptors were obtained from a female donor with multiple sclerosis, enrolled in a pregnancy study.

The chain combines TRBV6-5 with TRBJ1-2; 8 bases fit TRBD1. V was pared by 0 bases and J by 8 bases, with 11 bases of the junction left unmatched. The CDR3 runs 16 residues. Germline CDR1 and CDR2: MNHEY and SVGAGI. In DNA, the CDR3 is TGTGCCAGCAGTTACTCCCCCACAGGGGGGGTTGGGGGCTACACCTTC. Protein: CASSYSPTGGVGGYTF.

The V call is TRBV6-5, the J call TRBJ2-3; 7 positions match TRBD2. CDR3 length: 14 amino acids. V lost 6 bases, J lost 5 bases, and 8 bases stayed unmatched. Germline V gene lookup returns CDR1 MNHEY and CDR2 SVGAGI. As DNA, the CDR3 is TGTGCCAGCAGGGGGGGAGGGCCAGGAGATACGCAGTATTTT. Protein: CASRGGGPGDTQYF.

The J gene is TRBJ2-1, the V gene TRBV5-6; D uncertain. Between the trimmed V and J ends, which lost 4 bases and 8 bases, there was a span of 19 bases. Germline V lookup: CDR1 SGHDT, CDR2 YYEEEE. The CDR3 consists of 15 residues. The CDR3 DNA follows: TGTGCCAGCAGCATTGTACCGACTTATGGCGATGAGCAGTTCTTC. The encoded protein is CASSIVPTYGDEQFF.

The chain links TRBV11-2 to TRBJ1-3; D not certain. Trimming removed 5 bases at V and 0 bases at J, with 14 bases between. The CDR3 covers 16 residues. Germline values: CDR1 SGHAT, CDR2 FQNNGV. DNA of the CDR3: TGTGCCAGCAGCCAGGTTGGACTGATCTCTGGAAACACCATATATTTT. Translation: CASSQVGLISGNTIYF. Variable domain in full (rest from reference TRBV11-2 and TRBJ1-3): EAGVAQSPRYKIIEKRQSVAFWCNPISGHATLYWYQQILGQGPKLLIQFQNNGVVDDSQLPKDRFSAERLKGVDSTLKIQPAKLEDSAVYLCASSQVGLISGNTIYFGEGSWLTVV.

V and J are TRBV18 and TRBJ2-7; D perhaps matches TRBD2 (6 bases). Trimming removed 6 bases from V and 2 bases from J, with 14 bases in between. CDR1 is KGHSH, CDR2 LQKENI, per germline. CDR3 length equals 14 residues. The CDR3: CASSPGGTAYEQYF. CDR3 DNA sequence: TGTGCCAGCTCTCCTGGGGGGACCGCCTACGAGCAGTACTTC.

This sequence joins TRBV5-6 and TRBJ1-2; 8 nucleotides line up with TRBD1. From germline, CDR1 is SGHDT and CDR2 YYEEEE. This CDR3 comprises 15 residues. V was pared by 4 bases and J by 0 bases, with 5 bases of the junction left unmatched. In DNA, the CDR3 is TGTGCCAGCAGCCAGGGACAGGTAGCTAACTATGGCTACACCTTC. Translated, it gives CASSQGQVANYGYTF. Based on the CDR3 plus reference TRBV5-6 and TRBJ1-2, the full variable domain is DAGVTQSPTHLIKTRGQQVTLRCSPKSGHDTVSWYQQALGQGPQFIFQYYEEEERQRGNFPDRFSGHQFPNYSSELNVNALLLGDSALYLCASSQGQVANYGYTFGSGTRLTVV.

V is TRBV19 and J is TRBJ2-2; D remains ambiguous. V dropped 2 bases and J dropped 2 bases, with 9 bases sitting between them. The germline V gene encodes CDR1 LNHDA and CDR2 SQIVND (reference sequence). The CDR3 extends over 15 amino acids. CDR3 residues: CASSIYYPNTGELFF. In nucleotides, the CDR3 is TGTGCCAGTAGTATATACTACCCAAACACCGGGGAGCTGTTTTTT.

This clone was picked up one time. The genes are TRBV28 and TRBJ1-1; 11 nucleotides line up with TRBD1. The germline V gene has CDR1 MDHEN and CDR2 SYDVKM. This CDR3 is 17 amino acids long. J lost 1 base, V lost 4 bases, and 8 bases had no gene match. In DNA, the CDR3 is TGTGCCAGCAGTTCGATGAGGACAGGGGGCCCGAACACTGAAGCTTTCTTT. Protein: CASSSMRTGGPNTEAFF.

The V and J genes are TRBV14 and TRBJ1-6; 9 bases are shared with TRBD1. The CDR3 is made up of 15 amino acids. Trimming cost V 2 bases and J 14 bases; bases outside gene matches: 10. Germline CDR1 SGHDN, CDR2 FVKESK. CDR3 DNA sequence: TGTGCCAGCAGCCAACAAATGGACAGGGGTGGCACCCTCCACTTT. Its protein product is CASSQQMDRGGTLHF.

This chain uses TRBV5-1 with TRBJ2-3; perhaps TRBD2 as D (5 bases). CDR1 and CDR2 (germline): SGHRS, YFSETQ. The V gene lost 0 bases and the J gene lost 10 bases, with 9 bases spanning the gap. The CDR3 sequence is 12 residues long. DNA for the CDR3: TGCGCCAGCAGCTTGGACGAGAGGGCGCAGTATTTT. Translated: CASSLDERAQYF.

The J gene is TRBJ2-2, the V gene TRBV21-1; whether TRBD1, the table's D call, matches the DNA was not checked. TRBV21-1 is reported as a pseudogene. This CDR3 has 16 residues. CDR3 region: CASSKGGRPNTGELFF. The CDR3 nucleotides read TGTGCCAGCAGCAAAGGTGGCAGGCCGAACACCGGGGAGCTGTTTTTT.

This rearrangement joins TRBV15 to TRBJ1-2, with D possibly matching TRBD1 (5 bases). V shed 0 bases and J shed 8 bases, with 13 bases lying between them. The CDR3 loop spans 14 amino acids. Germline CDR1 reads LNHNV; CDR2 reads YYDKDF (reference sequence). For the CDR3, the DNA is TGTGCCACCAGCAGAGAACGGGGACTAGGGGGCTACACCTTC. This encodes CATSRERGLGGYTF.

The V and J genes are TRBV6-1 and TRBJ1-1; maybe TRBD1 (5 bases). Germline-derived CDR1 and CDR2 are MNHNS and SASEGT. V shed 7 bases and J shed 10 bases, with 19 bases lying between them. CDR3 length: 13 residues. The CDR3 loop is CASTPGGPERAFF. As DNA, the CDR3 is TGTGCCAGCACTCCGGGGGGTCCGGAACGAGCTTTCTTT.

In its sample, this clone was seen once. Relative to the germline gene, one junction end is altered; a read error may explain this. V usage is TRBV2 and J usage is TRBJ2-4, with D possibly TRBD2 on 6 matching bases. CDR3 size: 10 residues. CDR1 SNHLY and CDR2 FYNNEI come from the germline V gene. CDR3 residues: CASSKLALNF. The CDR3 DNA follows: TGTGCCAGCAGTAAACTAGCTCTGAACTTC. Supplemented by reference TRBV2 and TRBJ2-4, the full variable domain reads EPEVTQTPSHQVTQMGQEVILRCVPISNHLYFYWYRQILGQKVEFLVSFYNNEISEKSEIFDDQFSVERPDGSNFTLKIRSTKLEDSAMYFCASSKLALNFGAGTRLSVL.

CDR3 amino acids: CASKQGQGASPGWYF. The CDR3 DNA is TGCGCCAGCAAGCAAGGACAGGGGGCGTCCCCAGGGTGGTACTTC. The V gene is TRBV5-1, the J gene TRBJ2-7; 11 bases are a match to TRBD1. The CDR3 is made up of 15 amino acids. Germline V CDR1 and CDR2: SGHRS, YFSETQ. Trimming cost V 6 bases and J 12 bases; bases outside gene matches: 17.

The chain has TRBV5-1 and TRBJ2-1; D is unclear. CDR1 and CDR2 from the germline V gene are SGHRS and YFSETQ. V was cut by 4 bases and J by 6 bases, with 8 bases left in between. This CDR3 has 12 residues. CDR3 in DNA: TGCGCCAGCAGCGTCTCTAGCAATGAGCAGTTCTTC. It encodes CASSVSSNEQFF.

This clone was detected only once. V and J are TRBV9 and TRBJ2-2; 8 bases map to TRBD2. The CDR3 has 18 residues. V shed 5 bases and J 1 base; nucleotides not matched to a gene: 13. The germline CDR1 and CDR2 sequences are SGDLS and YYNGEE. The CDR3 region is CASSDVGGRGVNTGELFF. The CDR3 DNA reads TGTGCCAGCAGTGACGTAGGTGGGCGGGGGGTGAACACCGGGGAGCTGTTTTTT.

V usage is TRBV4-2 and J usage is TRBJ1-2; D is unresolved. V gave up 0 bases and J gave up 1 base, with 12 bases separating them. Germline CDR1 is LGHNA and CDR2 is YNFKEQ. This CDR3 contains 16 residues. CDR3 protein: CASSQDRQEINYGYTF. The CDR3 nucleotides read TGTGCCAGCAGCCAAGATCGGCAGGAAATTAACTATGGCTACACCTTC.

The V call is TRBV10-2, the J call TRBJ1-2, with 7 bases fitting TRBD1. The CDR3 contains 16 residues. Trimming removed 1 base from V and 2 bases from J; junction bases left unmatched: 7. The germline V gene encodes CDR1 WSHSY and CDR2 SAAADI. The CDR3 loop reads CASSEFQRQGNYGYTF. DNA for the CDR3: TGCGCCAGCAGTGAGTTTCAGAGACAGGGAAACTATGGCTACACCTTC.

The chain has TRBV5-6 and TRBJ2-7, with D perhaps matching TRBD1 (6 bases). Germline assignment: CDR1 SGHDT and CDR2 YYEEEE. V gave up 1 base and J gave up 5 bases, with 13 bases separating them. The length of the CDR3 is 14 residues. The CDR3 DNA is TGTGCCAGCAGCTTGCTGGACAGAGACCACGAGCAGTACTTC. It encodes CASSLLDRDHEQYF.

This clone was seen only once. V usage is TRBV28 and J usage is TRBJ2-3, with unresolved D. In germline, CDR1 is MDHEN, CDR2 SYDVKM. The V end lost 10 bases, the J end lost 0 bases, and 14 bases lay between the germline ends. The CDR3 is made up of 14 amino acids. The CDR3 coding sequence is TGTGCCACGCTGGGCGCCCTGAGCACAGATACGCAGTATTTT. Translation: CATLGALSTDTQYF.

The chain recombines TRBV15 with TRBJ2-2; D might be TRBD1 (5 bases). V shed 11 bases and J shed 0 bases, with 13 bases lying between them. This CDR3 spans 14 amino acids. Germline V gene data show CDR1 as LNHNV and CDR2 as YYDKDF (reference sequence). This CDR3 is CASSRTPNTGELFF. The CDR3 bases are TGTGCCTCCTCGCGGACACCGAACACCGGGGAGCTGTTTTTT.